This T cell receptor beta chain was retrieved from a study of blood T cell repertoires in COVID-19. Across the whole study: Specimens from acute and convalescent COVID-19 originated in the United States, Italy and Spain.

Per the study methods: Scientists estimated how many nucleated cells there were by amplifying reference gene primers. TCRdb's table, derived via immunoSEQ multiplex PCR, lists solely in-frame clones and lacks some. V and J calls and clone size come straight from that table; D and trimming were deduced from the DNA. In the table there are about 140,000 clones, over 70% of which are singletons. V was pared by 1 base and J by 0 bases, with 7 bases between. The CDR3 consists of 16 residues. Germline values: CDR1 MNHNS, CDR2 SASEGT. This clonotype was sampled from a man aged 55 to 70 with active or convalescent COVID-19. Sequenced sample: peripheral blood. This chain uses TRBV6-1 with TRBJ1-6; D remains unclear. The CDR3 protein is CASSEVGSSYNSPLHF. Here the CDR3 DNA reads TGTGCCAGCAGTGAAGTGGGGAGCTCCTATAATTCACCCCTCCACTTT.